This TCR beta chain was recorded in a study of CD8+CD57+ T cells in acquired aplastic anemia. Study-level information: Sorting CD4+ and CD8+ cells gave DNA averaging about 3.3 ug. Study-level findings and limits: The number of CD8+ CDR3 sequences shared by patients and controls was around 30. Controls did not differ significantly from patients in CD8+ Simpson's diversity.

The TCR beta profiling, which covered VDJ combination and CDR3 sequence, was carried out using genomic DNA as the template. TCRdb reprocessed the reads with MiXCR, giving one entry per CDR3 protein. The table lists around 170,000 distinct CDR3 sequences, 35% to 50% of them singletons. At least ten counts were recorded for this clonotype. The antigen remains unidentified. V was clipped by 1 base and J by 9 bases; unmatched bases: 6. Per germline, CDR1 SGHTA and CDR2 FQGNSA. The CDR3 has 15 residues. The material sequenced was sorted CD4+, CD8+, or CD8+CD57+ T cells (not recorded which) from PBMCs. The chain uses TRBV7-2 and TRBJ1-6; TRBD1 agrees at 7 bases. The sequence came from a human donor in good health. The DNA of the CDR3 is TGTGCCAGCAGCTTAGGCCGACAGGGCGGTTCACCCCTCCACTTT. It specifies CASSLGRQGGSPLHF.